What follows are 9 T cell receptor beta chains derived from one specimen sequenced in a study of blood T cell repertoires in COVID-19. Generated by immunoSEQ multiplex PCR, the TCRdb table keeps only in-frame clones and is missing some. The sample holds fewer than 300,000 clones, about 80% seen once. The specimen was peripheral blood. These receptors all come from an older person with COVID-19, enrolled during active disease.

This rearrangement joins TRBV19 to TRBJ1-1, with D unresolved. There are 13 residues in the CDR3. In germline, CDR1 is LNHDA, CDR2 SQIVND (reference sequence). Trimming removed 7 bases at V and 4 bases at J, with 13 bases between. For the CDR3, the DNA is TGTGCCAGTACCATGGGAGGGCTCACTGAAGCTTTCTTT. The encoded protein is CASTMGGLTEAFF.

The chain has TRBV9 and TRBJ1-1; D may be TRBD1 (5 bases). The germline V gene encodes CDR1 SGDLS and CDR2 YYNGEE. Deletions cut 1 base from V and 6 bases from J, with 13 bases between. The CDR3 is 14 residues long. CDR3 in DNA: TGTGCCAGCAGCGTATCCCCCAGGGATGCTGAAGCTTTCTTT. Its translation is CASSVSPRDAEAFF.

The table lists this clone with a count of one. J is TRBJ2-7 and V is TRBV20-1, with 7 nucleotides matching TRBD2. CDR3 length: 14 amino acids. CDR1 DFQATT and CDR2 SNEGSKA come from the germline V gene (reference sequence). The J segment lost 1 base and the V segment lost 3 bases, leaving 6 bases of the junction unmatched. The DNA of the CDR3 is TGCAGTGCTAGTGGGAGGGAGCCTTCCTACGAGCAGTACTTC. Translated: CSASGREPSYEQYF.

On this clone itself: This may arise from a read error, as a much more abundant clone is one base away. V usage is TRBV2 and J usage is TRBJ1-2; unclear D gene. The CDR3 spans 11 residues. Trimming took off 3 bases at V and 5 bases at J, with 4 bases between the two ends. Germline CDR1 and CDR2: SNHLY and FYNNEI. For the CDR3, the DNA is TGTGCCAGCAGTGAGAGATATGGCTACACCTTC. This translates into CASSERYGYTF.

As DNA, the CDR3 is TGTGCCACCAGCAGAGGCGGTGGAAGCTCCTACGAGCAGTACTTC. Amino acid sequence: CATSRGGGSSYEQYF. The chain has TRBV15 and TRBJ2-7; D not certain. The CDR3 extends over 15 amino acids. With 1 base removed from V and 0 bases from J, the gap between germline ends came to 10 bases. Germline CDR1 and CDR2: LNHNV and YYDKDF (reference sequence).

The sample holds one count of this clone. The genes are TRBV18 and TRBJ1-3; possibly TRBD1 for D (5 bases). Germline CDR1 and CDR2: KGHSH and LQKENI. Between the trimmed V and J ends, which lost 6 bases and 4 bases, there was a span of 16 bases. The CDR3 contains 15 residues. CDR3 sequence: CASSLGRGRGNTIYF. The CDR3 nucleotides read TGTGCCAGCTCGTTAGGGAGGGGACGCGGAAACACCATATATTTT.

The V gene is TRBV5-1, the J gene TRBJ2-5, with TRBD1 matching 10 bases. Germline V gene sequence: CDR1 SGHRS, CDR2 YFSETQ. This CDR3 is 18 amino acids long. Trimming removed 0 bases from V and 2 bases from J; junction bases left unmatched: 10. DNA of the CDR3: TGCGCCAGCAGCTTGGGGGACAGGGGTCCCCTTGGGCAAGAGACCCAGTACTTC. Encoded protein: CASSLGDRGPLGQETQYF.

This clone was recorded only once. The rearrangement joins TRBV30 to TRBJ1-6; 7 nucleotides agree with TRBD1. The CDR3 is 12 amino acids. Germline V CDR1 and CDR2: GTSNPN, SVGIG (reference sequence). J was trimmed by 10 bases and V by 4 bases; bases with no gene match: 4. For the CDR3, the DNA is TGTGCCTGGATTCAGGGGGAGTCACCCCTCCACTTT. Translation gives CAWIQGESPLHF.

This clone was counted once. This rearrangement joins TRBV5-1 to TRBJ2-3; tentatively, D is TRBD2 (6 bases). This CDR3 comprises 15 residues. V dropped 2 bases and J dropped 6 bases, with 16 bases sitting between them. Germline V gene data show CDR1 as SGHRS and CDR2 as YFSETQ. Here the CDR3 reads CASSLDGGSRDTQYF. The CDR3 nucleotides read TGCGCCAGCAGCTTAGATGGGGGGTCCCGGGATACGCAGTATTTT. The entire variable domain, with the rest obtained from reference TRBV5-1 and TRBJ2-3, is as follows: KAGVTQTPRYLIKTRGQQVTLSCSPISGHRSVSWYQQTPGQGLQFLFEYFSETQRNKGNFPGRFSGRQFSNSRSEMNVSTLELGDSALYLCASSLDGGSRDTQYFGPGTRLTVL.